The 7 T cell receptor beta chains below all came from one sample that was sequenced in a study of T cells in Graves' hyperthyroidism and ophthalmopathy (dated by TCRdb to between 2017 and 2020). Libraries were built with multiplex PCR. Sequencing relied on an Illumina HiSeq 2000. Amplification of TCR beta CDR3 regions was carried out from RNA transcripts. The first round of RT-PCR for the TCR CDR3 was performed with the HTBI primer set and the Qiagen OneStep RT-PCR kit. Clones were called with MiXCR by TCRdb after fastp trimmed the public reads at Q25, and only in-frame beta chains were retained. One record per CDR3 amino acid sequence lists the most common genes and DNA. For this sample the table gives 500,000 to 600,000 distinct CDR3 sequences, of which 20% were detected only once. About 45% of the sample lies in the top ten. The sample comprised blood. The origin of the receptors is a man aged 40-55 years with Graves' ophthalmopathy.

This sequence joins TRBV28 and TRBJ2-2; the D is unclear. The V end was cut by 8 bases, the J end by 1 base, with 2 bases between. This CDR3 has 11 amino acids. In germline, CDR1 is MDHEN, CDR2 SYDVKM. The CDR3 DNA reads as TGTGCCAGCCTGAACACCGGGGAGCTGTTTTTT. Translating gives CASLNTGELFF.

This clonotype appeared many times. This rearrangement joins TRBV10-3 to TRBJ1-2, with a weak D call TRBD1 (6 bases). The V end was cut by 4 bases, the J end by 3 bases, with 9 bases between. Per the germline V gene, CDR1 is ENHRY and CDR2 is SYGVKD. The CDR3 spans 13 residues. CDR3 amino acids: CAISGWTDYGYTF. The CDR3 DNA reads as TGTGCCATCAGTGGATGGACAGACTATGGCTACACCTTC.

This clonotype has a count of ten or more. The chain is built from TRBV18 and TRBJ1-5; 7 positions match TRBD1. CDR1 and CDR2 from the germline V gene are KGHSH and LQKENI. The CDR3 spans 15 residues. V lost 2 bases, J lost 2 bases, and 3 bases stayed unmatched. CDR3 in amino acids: CASSPGQGGNQPQHF. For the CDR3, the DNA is TGTGCCAGCTCACCAGGGCAGGGGGGCAATCAGCCCCAGCATTTT. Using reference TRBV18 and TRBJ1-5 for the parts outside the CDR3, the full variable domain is NAGVMQNPRHLVRRRGQEARLRCSPMKGHSHVYWYRQLPEEGLKFMVYLQKENIIDESGMPKERFSAEFPKEGPSILRIQQVVRGDSAAYFCASSPGQGGNQPQHFGDGTRLSIL.

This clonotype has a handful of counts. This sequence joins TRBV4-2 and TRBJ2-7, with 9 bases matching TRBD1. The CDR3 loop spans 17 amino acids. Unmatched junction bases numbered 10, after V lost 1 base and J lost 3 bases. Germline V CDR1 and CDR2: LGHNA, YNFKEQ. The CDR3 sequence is CASSQGEGTGSYYEQYF. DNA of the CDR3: TGTGCCAGCAGCCAAGGGGAAGGGACAGGGTCATACTACGAGCAGTACTTC.

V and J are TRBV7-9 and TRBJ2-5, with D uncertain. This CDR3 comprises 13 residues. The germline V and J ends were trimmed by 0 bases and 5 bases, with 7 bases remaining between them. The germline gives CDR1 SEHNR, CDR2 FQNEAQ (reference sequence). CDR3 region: CASSLAFRETQYF. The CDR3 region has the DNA TGTGCCAGCAGCTTAGCGTTCCGGGAGACCCAGTACTTC.

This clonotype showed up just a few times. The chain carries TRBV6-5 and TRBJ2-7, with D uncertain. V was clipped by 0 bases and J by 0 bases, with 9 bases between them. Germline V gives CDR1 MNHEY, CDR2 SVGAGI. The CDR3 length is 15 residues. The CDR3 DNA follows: TGTGCCAGCAGTTACTCAGGCGCGAACTCCTACGAGCAGTACTTC. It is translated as CASSYSGANSYEQYF.

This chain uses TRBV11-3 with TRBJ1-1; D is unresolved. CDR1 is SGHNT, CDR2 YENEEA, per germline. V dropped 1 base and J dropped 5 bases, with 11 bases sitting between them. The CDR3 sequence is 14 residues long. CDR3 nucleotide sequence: TGTGCCAGCAGCTTAGGACCCCCGCGGACTGAAGCTTTCTTT. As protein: CASSLGPPRTEAFF.